This is a list of T cell receptor beta chains from one sample in a study of T cell clones after liver transplantation. Generated by immunoSEQ multiplex PCR, the TCRdb table keeps only in-frame clones and is missing some. The table includes 50,000 or so clones, over 55% detected once. The sequenced sample was CD4+ T cells from blood, obtained approximately 52 months after liver transplant. The receptor source for this set is a human patient who received a liver transplant. Some T cells may possibly be graft donor cells. Each CDR3 is given with its conserved first and last residue. D genes are given only for firm matches. Size is stated for part of the rows, as once, few or many counts, or as a class when the clone is expanded.

j_call,clone_size,v_call,d_call,cdr3_aa,cdr3_nt
TRBJ1-5,.,TRBV27,.,CASSWQSNQPQHF,TGTGCCAGCAGTTGGCAGTCCAATCAGCCCCAGCATTTT
TRBJ1-4,.,TRBV18,TRBD1,CASSPLSQGLNEKLFF,TGTGCCAGCTCACCACTTTCACAGGGGCTCAATGAAAAACTGTTTTTT
TRBJ1-1,.,TRBV4-1,.,CASSLTDNTEAFF,TGCGCCAGCAGCCTGACAGACAACACTGAAGCTTTCTTT
TRBJ1-6,.,TRBV6-1,.,CASSEAPQGSPLHF,TGTGCCAGCAGTGAAGCGCCTCAGGGGTCACCCCTCCACTTT
TRBJ2-5,.,TRBV10-2,.,CASSESRLDGQYF,TGCGCCAGCAGTGAGTCGAGGCTGGACGGCCAGTACTTC
TRBJ1-4,few,TRBV4-2,TRBD1,CASRGTGDDEKLFF,TGTGCCAGCAGGGGGACAGGGGATGATGAAAAACTGTTTTTT
TRBJ2-3,.,TRBV7-8,TRBD2,CASSLDISGGTDTQYF,TGTGCCAGCAGCTTAGATATTAGCGGGGGCACAGATACGCAGTATTTT
TRBJ2-2,.,TRBV10-1,.,CASSHQQNTGELFF,TGCGCCAGCAGTCATCAGCAAAACACCGGGGAGCTGTTTTTT
TRBJ2-1,.,TRBV18,TRBD1,CASSQSGGRANEQFF,TGTGCCAGCTCCCAATCAGGGGGACGGGCCAATGAGCAGTTCTTC
TRBJ1-3,few,TRBV5-6,.,CASSFSGGYIALSGNTIYF,TGTGCCAGCAGCTTTTCCGGCGGGTACATCGCCCTCTCTGGAAACACCATATATTTT
TRBJ2-7,few,TRBV27,TRBD1,CASSPWTGGVYEQYF,TGTGCCAGCAGTCCCTGGACAGGGGGCGTTTACGAGCAGTACTTC
TRBJ2-7,.,TRBV19,TRBD1,CASSVSRDRGYEQYF,TGTGCCAGTAGCGTATCCCGGGACAGGGGTTACGAGCAGTACTTC
TRBJ2-7,.,TRBV7-3,TRBD2,CASSLASGAPYEQYF,TGTGCCAGCAGCTTAGCGAGCGGGGCTCCCTACGAGCAGTACTTC
TRBJ2-3,.,TRBV12-5,.,CASGFTTNQGSPTQDTQYF,TGTGCTAGTGGTTTCACGACTAACCAGGGTTCGCCCACTCAAGATACGCAGTATTTT
TRBJ1-2,medium-sized,TRBV4-1,.,CASSLGTSNYGYTF,TGCGCCAGCAGCCTCGGAACTTCGAACTATGGCTACACCTTC
TRBJ2-2,.,TRBV7-9,TRBD1,CASSSGQGPNTGELFF,TGTGCCAGCAGCTCGGGACAGGGACCCAACACCGGGGAGCTGTTTTTT
TRBJ2-3,.,TRBV4-1,.,CASSQGSRDTQYF,TGCGCCAGCAGCCAGGGTAGCAGGGATACGCAGTATTTT
TRBJ2-3,.,TRBV18,.,CASSPETDTQYF,TGTGCCAGCTCACCAGAAACAGATACGCAGTATTTT
TRBJ1-2,few,TRBV30,.,CAWSAGDMTNYGYTF,TGTGCCTGGAGTGCGGGGGATATGACTAACTATGGCTACACCTTC
TRBJ1-2,once,TRBV7-9,.,CASSLVGAQGYTF,TGTGCCAGCAGCTTAGTGGGGGCGCAGGGCTACACCTTC
TRBJ2-2,few,TRBV10-1,TRBD1,CASSKGQVSNTGELFF,TGCGCCAGCAGTAAAGGACAGGTGTCGAACACCGGGGAGCTGTTTTTT
TRBJ1-1,.,TRBV6-5,TRBD1,CASRDRGEEAFF,TGTGCCAGCAGAGACAGGGGGGAAGAAGCTTTCTTT
TRBJ2-2,.,TRBV9,TRBD1,CASSSRDRGRSNTGELFF,TGTGCCAGCAGCTCTCGGGACAGGGGGCGTTCGAACACCGGGGAGCTGTTTTTT
TRBJ2-3,.,TRBV11-2,.,CASSLGVYSTDTQYF,TGTGCCAGCAGCTTAGGAGTATACAGTACAGATACGCAGTATTTT
TRBJ1-5,few,TRBV9,TRBD1,CASTDRAGQPQHF,TGTGCCAGCACGGACAGGGCTGGCCAGCCCCAGCATTTT
TRBJ1-4,.,TRBV5-6,.,CASSLSVTQSQREKLFF,TGTGCCAGCAGCTTGAGTGTAACACAGTCCCAACGGGAAAAACTGTTTTTT
TRBJ1-3,.,TRBV28,TRBD1,CASNPGQGSGGNTIYF,TGTGCCAGCAACCCGGGACAGGGTTCTGGTGGAAACACCATATATTTT
TRBJ2-5,.,TRBV2,TRBD1,CASSRQGPGETQYF,TGTGCCAGCAGTAGACAGGGGCCGGGGGAGACCCAGTACTTC
TRBJ2-3,.,TRBV7-2,.,CASRPGSTDTQYF,TGTGCCAGCAGACCCGGCAGCACAGATACGCAGTATTTT
TRBJ2-7,.,TRBV6-1,.,CASSDTQLREQYF,TGTGCCAGCAGTGACACACAGCTTAGGGAGCAGTACTTC
TRBJ1-5,.,TRBV28,.,CASSSRRLSNQPQHF,TGTGCCAGCAGTTCGCGGAGGTTAAGCAATCAGCCCCAGCATTTT
TRBJ2-5,.,TRBV6-1,TRBD2,CASSVAGGDSRETQYF,TGTGCCAGCAGTGTAGCGGGGGGGGACTCCAGAGAGACCCAGTACTTC
TRBJ1-1,.,TRBV7-9,.,CASSFQGWTEAFF,TGTGCCAGCAGCTTCCAGGGCTGGACTGAAGCTTTCTTT
TRBJ1-3,.,TRBV6-6,.,CASSYPDRSGNTIYF,TGTGCCAGCAGTTATCCCGACAGGTCCGGAAACACCATATATTTT
TRBJ2-5,.,TRBV7-2,.,CASSSTPRTQYF,TGTGCCAGCAGCTCGACTCCCCGGACCCAGTACTTC
TRBJ2-3,.,TRBV5-3,.,CARSYQGLSTDTQYF,TGTGCCAGAAGCTACCAGGGGCTAAGCACAGATACGCAGTATTTT
TRBJ2-2,.,TRBV5-1,.,CASTPGSEGTGELFF,TGCGCCAGCACCCCAGGGAGCGAGGGCACCGGGGAGCTGTTTTTT
TRBJ1-4,.,TRBV6-1,TRBD1,CASSQGAYNEKLFF,TGTGCCAGCAGCCAGGGGGCCTATAATGAAAAACTGTTTTTT
TRBJ1-5,.,TRBV28,TRBD1,CASSPMGQGTRPQHF,TGTGCCAGCAGCCCCATGGGACAGGGGACGCGGCCCCAGCATTTT
TRBJ1-1,.,TRBV5-6,.,CASSLHGLVNTEAFF,TGTGCCAGCAGCCTACACGGTTTGGTGAACACTGAAGCTTTCTTT
TRBJ2-3,.,TRBV4-2,TRBD2,CASSQLAGATDTQYF,TGTGCCAGCAGCCAACTAGCGGGGGCCACAGATACGCAGTATTTT
TRBJ1-1,.,TRBV27,TRBD1,CASSLRQGLDTEAFF,TGTGCCAGCAGTTTGAGACAGGGGTTGGACACTGAAGCTTTCTTT
TRBJ1-5,many,TRBV28,.,CASSLGGGGNQPQHF,TGTGCCAGCAGTTTGGGCGGAGGGGGAAATCAGCCCCAGCATTTT
TRBJ1-2,.,TRBV6-1,.,CASSETGHLYGYTF,TGTGCCAGCAGTGAAACGGGACACCTCTATGGCTACACCTTC